This TCR beta chain emerged from a study of blood T cells in healthy people across ages. As to this clonotype: Its target is not known.

Overall study results and limits: Naive and antigen-experienced cells could not be conclusively compared, given unsorted PBMCs. The study regarded diversity estimates from one million T cells as underestimates.

The trim removed 6 bases at V and 3 bases at J, leaving 8 bases unmatched. The CDR3 covers 14 residues. The germline gives CDR1 SQVTM, CDR2 ANQGSEA. With a J-beta primer mix and a sample-barcoded 5' primer, a second PCR ran 7 to 11 cycles. All samples gave at least 2.5 million CDR3-containing paired-end reads. TCRdb reprocessed the 5' RACE reads with MiXCR, giving one entry per CDR3 protein. The sample holds about 630,000 distinct CDR3 sequences, 20% to 25% seen once. The receptor comes from a man between 65 and 79 years old in good health. The rearrangement links TRBV29-1 to TRBJ2-1; TRBD2 matches 7 bases. The sequencing input was blood. The CDR3: CSVEPTSSYNEQFF. CDR3 nucleotides: TGCAGCGTCGAACCGACTAGCAGCTACAATGAGCAGTTCTTC.